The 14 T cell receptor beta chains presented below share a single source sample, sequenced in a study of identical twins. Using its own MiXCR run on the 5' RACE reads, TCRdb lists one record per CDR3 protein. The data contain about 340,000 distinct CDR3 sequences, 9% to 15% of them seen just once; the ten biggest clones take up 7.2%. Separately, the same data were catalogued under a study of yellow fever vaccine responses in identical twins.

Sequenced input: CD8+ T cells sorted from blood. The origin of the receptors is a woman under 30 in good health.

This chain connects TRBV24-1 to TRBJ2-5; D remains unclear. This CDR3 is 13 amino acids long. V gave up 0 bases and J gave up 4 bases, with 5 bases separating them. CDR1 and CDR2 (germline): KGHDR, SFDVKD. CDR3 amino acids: CATSDLVRETQYF. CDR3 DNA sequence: TGTGCCACCAGTGATTTGGTAAGAGAGACCCAGTACTTC.

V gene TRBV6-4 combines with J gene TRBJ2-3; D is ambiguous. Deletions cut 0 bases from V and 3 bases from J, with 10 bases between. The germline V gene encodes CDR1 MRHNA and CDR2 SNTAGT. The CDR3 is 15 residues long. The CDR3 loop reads CASSDSNGGTDTQYF. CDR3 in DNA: TGTGCCAGCAGTGACTCAAACGGTGGTACAGATACGCAGTATTTT.

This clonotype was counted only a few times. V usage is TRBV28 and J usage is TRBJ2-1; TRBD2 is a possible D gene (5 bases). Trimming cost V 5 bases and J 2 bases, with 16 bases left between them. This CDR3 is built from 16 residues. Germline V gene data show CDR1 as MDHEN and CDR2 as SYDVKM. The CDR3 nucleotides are TGTGCCAGCAGTCTATTGGAGGACCTCCCCTACAATGAGCAGTTCTTC. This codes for CASSLLEDLPYNEQFF.

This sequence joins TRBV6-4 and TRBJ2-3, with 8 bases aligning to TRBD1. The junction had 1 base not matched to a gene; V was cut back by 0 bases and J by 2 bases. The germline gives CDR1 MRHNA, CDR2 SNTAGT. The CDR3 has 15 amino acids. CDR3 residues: CASSDSRGHTDTQYF. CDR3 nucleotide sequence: TGTGCCAGCAGTGACTCCAGGGGGCACACAGATACGCAGTATTTT.

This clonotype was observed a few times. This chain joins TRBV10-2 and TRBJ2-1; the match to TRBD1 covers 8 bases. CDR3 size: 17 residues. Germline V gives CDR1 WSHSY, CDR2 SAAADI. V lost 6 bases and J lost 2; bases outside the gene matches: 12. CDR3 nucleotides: TGCGCCAGCAGCACTATTAAACGACAGGGGACCTACAATGAGCAGTTCTTC. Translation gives CASSTIKRQGTYNEQFF.

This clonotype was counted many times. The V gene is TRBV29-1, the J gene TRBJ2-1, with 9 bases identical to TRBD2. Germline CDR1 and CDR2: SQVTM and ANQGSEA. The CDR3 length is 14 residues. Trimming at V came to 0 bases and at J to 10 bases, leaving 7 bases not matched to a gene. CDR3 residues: CSVEDPLAGTEQFF. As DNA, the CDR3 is TGCAGCGTTGAAGATCCTCTAGCGGGGACAGAGCAGTTCTTC.

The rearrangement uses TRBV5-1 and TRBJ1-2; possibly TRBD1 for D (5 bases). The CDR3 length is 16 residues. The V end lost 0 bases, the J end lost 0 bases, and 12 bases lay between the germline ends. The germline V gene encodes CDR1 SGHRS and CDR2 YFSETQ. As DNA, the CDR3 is TGCGCCAGCAGCTTGGACATTGGGGGTCCTAACTATGGCTACACCTTC. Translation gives CASSLDIGGPNYGYTF.

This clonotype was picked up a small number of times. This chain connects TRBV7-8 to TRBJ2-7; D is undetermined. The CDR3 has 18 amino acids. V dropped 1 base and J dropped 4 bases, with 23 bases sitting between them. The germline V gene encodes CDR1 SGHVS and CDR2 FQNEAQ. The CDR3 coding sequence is TGTGCCAGCAGCTTAGGGGCTTCGGGTAGGATGGGCTTTTACGAGCAGTACGTC. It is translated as CASSLGASGRMGFYEQYV.

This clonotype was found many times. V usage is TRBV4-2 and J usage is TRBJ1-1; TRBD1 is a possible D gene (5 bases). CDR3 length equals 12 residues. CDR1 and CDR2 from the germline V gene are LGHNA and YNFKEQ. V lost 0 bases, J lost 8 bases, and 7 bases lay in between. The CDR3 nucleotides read TGTGCCAGCAGCCAAGACAAGGGGGAAGCTTTCTTT. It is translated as CASSQDKGEAFF.

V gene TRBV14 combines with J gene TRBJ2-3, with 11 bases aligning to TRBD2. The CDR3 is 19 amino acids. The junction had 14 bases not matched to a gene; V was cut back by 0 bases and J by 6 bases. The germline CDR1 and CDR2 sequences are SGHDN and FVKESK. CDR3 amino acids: CASSQDIPPSGGWWDTQYF. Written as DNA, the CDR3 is TGTGCCAGCAGCCAAGATATCCCGCCTAGCGGGGGGTGGTGGGATACGCAGTATTTT.

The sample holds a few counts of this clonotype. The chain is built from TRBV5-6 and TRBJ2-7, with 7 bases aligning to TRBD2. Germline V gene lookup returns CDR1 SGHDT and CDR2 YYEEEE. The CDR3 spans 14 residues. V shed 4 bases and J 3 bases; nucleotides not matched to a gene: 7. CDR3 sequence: CASSPPTSDYEQYF. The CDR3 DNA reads TGTGCCAGCAGCCCCCCTACTAGCGACTACGAGCAGTACTTC. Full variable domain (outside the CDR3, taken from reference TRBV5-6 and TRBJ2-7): DAGVTQSPTHLIKTRGQQVTLRCSPKSGHDTVSWYQQALGQGPQFIFQYYEEEERQRGNFPDRFSGHQFPNYSSELNVNALLLGDSALYLCASSPPTSDYEQYFGPGTRLTVT.

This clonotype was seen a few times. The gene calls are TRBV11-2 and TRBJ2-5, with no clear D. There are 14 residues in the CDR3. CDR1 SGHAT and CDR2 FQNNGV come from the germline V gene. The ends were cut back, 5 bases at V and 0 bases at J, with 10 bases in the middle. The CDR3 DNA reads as TGTGCCAGCAGCCTTGAGTCGTACCAAGAGACCCAGTACTTC. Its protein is CASSLESYQETQYF.

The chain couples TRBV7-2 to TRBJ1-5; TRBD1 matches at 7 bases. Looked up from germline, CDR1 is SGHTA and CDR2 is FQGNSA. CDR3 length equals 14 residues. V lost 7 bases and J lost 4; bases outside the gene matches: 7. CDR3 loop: CASTMKGANQPQHF. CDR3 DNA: TGTGCCAGCACCATGAAGGGGGCAAATCAGCCCCAGCATTTT.

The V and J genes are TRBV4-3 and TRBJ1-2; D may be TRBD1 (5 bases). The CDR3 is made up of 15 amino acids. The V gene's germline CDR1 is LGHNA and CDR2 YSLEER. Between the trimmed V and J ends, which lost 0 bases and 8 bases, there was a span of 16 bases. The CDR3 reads CASSQDRGVGWGYTF. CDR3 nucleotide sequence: TGCGCCAGCAGCCAAGATCGGGGGGTGGGTTGGGGCTACACCTTC.